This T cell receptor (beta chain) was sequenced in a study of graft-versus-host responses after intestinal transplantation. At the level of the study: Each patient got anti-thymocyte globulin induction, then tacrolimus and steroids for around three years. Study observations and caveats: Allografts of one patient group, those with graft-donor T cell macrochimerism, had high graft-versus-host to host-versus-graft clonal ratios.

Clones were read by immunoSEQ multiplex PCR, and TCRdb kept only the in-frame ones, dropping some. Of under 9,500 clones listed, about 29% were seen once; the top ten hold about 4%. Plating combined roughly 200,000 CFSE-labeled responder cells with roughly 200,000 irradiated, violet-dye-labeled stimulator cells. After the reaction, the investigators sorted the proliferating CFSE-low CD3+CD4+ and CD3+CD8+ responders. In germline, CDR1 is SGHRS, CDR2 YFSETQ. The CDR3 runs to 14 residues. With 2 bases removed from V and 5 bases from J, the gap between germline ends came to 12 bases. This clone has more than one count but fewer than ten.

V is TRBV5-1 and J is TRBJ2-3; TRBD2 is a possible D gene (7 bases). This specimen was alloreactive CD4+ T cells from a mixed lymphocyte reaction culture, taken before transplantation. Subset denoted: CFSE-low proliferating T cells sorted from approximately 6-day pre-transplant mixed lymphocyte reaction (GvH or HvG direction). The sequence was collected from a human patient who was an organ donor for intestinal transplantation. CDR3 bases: TGCGCCAGCAGCTTTGGGGGGGCCAAAGATACGCAGTATTTT. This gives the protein CASSFGGAKDTQYF.